This T cell receptor (beta chain) was captured in a study of cytomegalovirus exposure and HLA in healthy donors. Study findings and constraints: Investigators reported approximately 170 TCR beta chains as tied to cytomegalovirus.

This clone was detected a few times. What it binds is unknown. Researchers ran the PCR with 60 Vbeta and 13 Jbeta primers. Profiling relied on immunoSEQ multiplex PCR, and the TCRdb table lists in-frame clones only, not all of them. Of more than 75,000 clones in the sample, around 75% are singletons; the top ten hold over 12%. CDR3 length: 12 amino acids. Germline V lookup: CDR1 SGHNT, CDR2 YYREEE (reference sequence). V lost 2 bases, J lost 2 bases, and 5 bases lay in between. The V and J genes are TRBV5-4 and TRBJ2-7; D perhaps matches TRBD2 (5 bases). The TCR comes from a middle-aged woman in good health and CMV-seropositive. Sequencing input: PBMCs. In DNA form, the CDR3 reads TGTGCCAGCAGCTTCGGGGCCTACGAGCAGTACTTC. It codes for CASSFGAYEQYF.